A selection of T cell receptor beta chains follows, all from one sample in a study of breast tumors, draining lymph nodes, adjacent tissues. TCRdb re-called the multiplex PCR reads with MiXCR, one entry per CDR3 protein. The sample holds 200,000 or so distinct CDR3 sequences, approximately 31% seen once. Sequences were obtained from axillary lymph node tissue. The receptor source for this set is a female donor with breast cancer. Some clones in this sample may be carry-over from other donors' samples. CDR3s include the opening cysteine and the closing phenylalanine or tryptophan. A D gene is named only where the DNA matches it firmly. Some rows have no size entry. The others give once, few or many, or a class for an expanded clone.

clone size	V gene	J gene	D gene	CDR3 protein	CDR3 DNA
few	TRBV6-5	TRBJ2-3	.	CASSHLGGSTDTQYF	TGTGCCAGCAGTCACCTTGGTGGCAGCACAGATACGCAGTATTTT
many	TRBV7-9	TRBJ1-4	.	CASSRVGGMGSDNEKLFF	TGTGCCAGCAGTCGAGTCGGGGGGATGGGATCGGACAATGAAAAACTGTTTTTT
many	TRBV5-8	TRBJ2-3	TRBD2	CASSFGASGGTDTQYF	TGTGCCAGCAGCTTCGGTGCTAGCGGGGGCACAGATACGCAGTATTTT
many	TRBV7-2	TRBJ1-1	.	CASSLIEAEAFF	TGTGCCAGCAGCTTAATTGAGGCTGAAGCTTTCTTT
many	TRBV19	TRBJ1-2	.	CASSASRTFGYGYTF	TGTGCCAGTAGTGCGAGTCGGACATTCGGCTATGGCTACACCTTC
.	TRBV6-1	TRBJ1-1	.	CASSSGSRPTEAFF	TGTGCCAGCAGTTCAGGGAGCAGGCCCACTGAAGCTTTCTTT
.	TRBV20-1	TRBJ2-7	TRBD2	CSARFRTSGSYEQYF	TGCAGTGCTAGGTTCCGGACTAGCGGGAGCTACGAGCAGTACTTC
many	TRBV28	TRBJ2-7	.	CASSSGGLGHYEQYF	TGTGCCAGCAGTTCCGGTGGGCTTGGTCACTACGAGCAGTACTTC
.	TRBV10-3	TRBJ1-4	.	CAISSEGNGTAKLFF	TGTGCCATCAGCTCCGAGGGGAACGGGACGGCGAAACTGTTTTTT
many	TRBV19	TRBJ2-3	TRBD2	CASSKTSSLTDTQYF	TGTGCCAGTAGCAAGACTAGCTCCCTCACAGATACGCAGTATTTT
many	TRBV11-2	TRBJ2-5	TRBD2	CASSLPGLAGAQYF	TGTGCCAGCAGCTTACCTGGACTAGCGGGGGCCCAGTACTTC
once	TRBV30	TRBJ2-3	.	CAWTGTDTQYF	TGTGCCTGGACAGGAACAGATACGCAGTATTTT
many	TRBV20-1	TRBJ2-1	TRBD1	CSASSGQGARNEQFF	TGCAGTGCTAGTAGTGGACAGGGGGCCAGAAATGAGCAGTTCTTC
.	TRBV27	TRBJ2-7	TRBD2	CASSLWTSGGYEQYF	TGTGCCAGCAGTCTCTGGACTAGCGGGGGTTACGAGCAGTACTTC
many	TRBV6-1	TRBJ1-5	.	CASSELERGDQPQHF	TGTGCCAGCAGCGAGCTTGAGAGAGGGGATCAGCCCCAGCATTTT
many	TRBV4-2	TRBJ2-3	TRBD2	CASSLQPSGSSDTQYF	TGTGCCAGCAGCCTACAGCCTAGCGGGAGTTCAGATACGCAGTATTTT
many	TRBV6-1	TRBJ2-7	.	CASSELREQYF	TGTGCCAGCAGTGAACTGAGAGAGCAGTACTTC
many	TRBV3-1	TRBJ2-5	.	CASSQDVSRGTQYF	TGTGCCAGCAGCCAAGATGTATCGAGGGGGACCCAGTACTTC
many	TRBV18	TRBJ1-4	.	CASSPLTATNEKLFF	TGTGCCAGCTCACCTTTGACAGCAACTAATGAAAAACTGTTTTTT
many	TRBV5-5	TRBJ1-2	.	CASSSGPLGDGYTF	TGTGCCAGCAGCTCTGGACCGCTGGGGGATGGCTACACCTTC
few	TRBV20-1	TRBJ1-1	TRBD1	CSASRETGIEAFF	TGCAGTGCTAGTAGAGAGACAGGGATTGAAGCTTTCTTT
many	TRBV28	TRBJ2-5	.	CASSRGAGVGGTQYF	TGTGCCAGCAGCCGGGGAGCAGGGGTCGGTGGGACCCAGTACTTC
many	TRBV27	TRBJ2-7	.	CASSLWTYEQYF	TGTGCCAGCAGTTTGTGGACCTACGAGCAGTACTTC
many	TRBV7-8	TRBJ2-5	TRBD1	CASSLSTGQGQETQYF	TGTGCCAGCAGCTTAAGTACAGGACAGGGGCAAGAGACCCAGTACTTC
once	TRBV20-1	TRBJ1-3	.	CSAGASSGNTIYF	TGCAGTGCTGGGGCTAGCTCTGGAAACACCATATATTTT